These T cell receptor beta chains were read from a single sample in a study of blood T cell repertoires in COVID-19. The method was immunoSEQ multiplex PCR; TCRdb's version includes in-frame clones alone and lacks a portion of them. The sample records 160,000 or so clones, roughly 90% being singletons. What was sequenced was peripheral blood. These receptor sequences come from a woman aged 55-70 years who had recovered from COVID-19. Both conserved end residues are part of each CDR3. The D gene is left open where the match is weak. Rows may omit the clone size; those that give it use once, few, many or a size class.

j_call d_call v_call clone_size cdr3_nt cdr3_aa
TRBJ2-5 TRBD2 TRBV5-1 NA TGCGCCAGCAGCTTGATACCTAGCGGGGGCCCGATTCAAGAGACCCAGTACTTC CASSLIPSGGPIQETQYF
TRBJ2-1 NA TRBV2 NA TGTGCCAGCAGTGAGGGCAGGGCCAGGAATGAGCAGTTCTTC CASSEGRARNEQFF
TRBJ2-5 TRBD1 TRBV2 NA TGTGCCAGCAGCACAGGGGATGGAGAGACCCAGTACTTC CASSTGDGETQYF
TRBJ1-6 NA TRBV4-1 NA TGCGCCAGCAGCCCCGCCGGGGGACCCGTTAATTCACCCCTCCACTTT CASSPAGGPVNSPLHF
TRBJ1-4 NA TRBV19 NA TGTGCCAGTAGTGTTTGGGACTTCACTAATGAAAAACTGTTTTTT CASSVWDFTNEKLFF
TRBJ2-3 TRBD2 TRBV2 NA TGTGCCGGGACTAGCGAGTCTAGCACAGATACGCAGTATTTT CAGTSESSTDTQYF
TRBJ2-1 NA TRBV19 NA TGTGCCAGTAGTGACCCTAGCGCGCGTTTTTACAATGAGCAGTTCTTC CASSDPSARFYNEQFF
TRBJ2-1 TRBD1 TRBV5-4 NA TGTGCCAGCAGCTTGGGGACAGGGTTGTACAATGAGCAGTTCTTC CASSLGTGLYNEQFF
TRBJ1-5 NA TRBV28 few TGTGCCAGCAGTTCGGGCAGGGATAGCAATCAGCCCCAGCATTTT CASSSGRDSNQPQHF
TRBJ2-1 TRBD2 TRBV4-3 NA TGCGCCAGCAGCCAAGATCGGAGGGGCGGGGGTAATGAGCAGTTCTTC CASSQDRRGGGNEQFF
TRBJ2-3 TRBD2 TRBV5-4 NA TGTGCCAGCAGCTTTTATCTAGCGGGTAGCACAGATACGCAGTATTTT CASSFYLAGSTDTQYF
TRBJ1-5 TRBD1 TRBV2 NA TGTGCCAGCATGGGGACAGACTCTGTGGGCAATCAGCCCCAGCATTTT CASMGTDSVGNQPQHF
TRBJ2-5 NA TRBV11-2 NA TGTGCCAGCAGCTCCGAAGCAGAGACCCAGTACTTC CASSSEAETQYF
TRBJ2-3 TRBD1 TRBV19 NA TGTGCCAGTAGTAAACGGGACAGAACAGATACGCAGTATTTT CASSKRDRTDTQYF
TRBJ1-3 NA TRBV11-2 NA TGTGCCAGCAGCCCCAGTCCCGGGACTGGAAACACCATATATTTT CASSPSPGTGNTIYF
TRBJ1-3 NA TRBV4-3 NA TGCGCCAGCAGCCAAGAGAGGGCCAGCTGGAACACCATATATTTT CASSQERASWNTIYF
TRBJ1-2 TRBD1 TRBV6-2/TRBV6-3 once TGTGCCAGCAGTTACGGGGACAGTGTCTATGGCTACACCTTC CASSYGDSVYGYTF
TRBJ1-1 NA TRBV30 once TGTGCCTGGAGCGTCATACAGGGAAAGAACACTGAAGCTTTCTTT CAWSVIQGKNTEAFF
TRBJ2-7 TRBD1 TRBV11-2 NA TGTGCCAGCAGCGCTCCTCGACAGGGCTACGAGCAGTACTTC CASSAPRQGYEQYF
TRBJ2-5 TRBD2 TRBV15 NA TGTGCCACCAGCAGAGGGACTAGCGGGCTCCAAGAGACCCAGTACTTC CATSRGTSGLQETQYF
TRBJ1-5 NA TRBV28 NA TGTGCCAGCAGTTCACCAGGGATTAGCAATCAGCCCCAGCATTTT CASSSPGISNQPQHF
TRBJ2-4 NA TRBV25-1 NA TGTGCCAGCCGACGACCGGGGTTCATTCAGTACTTC CASRRPGFIQYF
TRBJ1-1 NA TRBV24-1 NA TGTGCCACCAGTGATTCGCGGGGTGGGAACACTGAAGCTTTCTTT CATSDSRGGNTEAFF
TRBJ1-1 NA TRBV3-1/TRBV3-2 NA TGTGCCAGCAGCCAAGACGGTTTCCCTGGGAGAACTGAAGCTTTCTTT CASSQDGFPGRTEAFF
TRBJ2-5 NA TRBV5-5 NA TGTGCCAGCAGCAGGGGGTCTGGAGAGACCCAGTACTTC CASSRGSGETQYF
TRBJ2-5 TRBD1 TRBV28 NA TGTGCCAGCAGTTCGAGGGGGAACTACAGGGGGCAAGAGACCCAGTACTTC CASSSRGNYRGQETQYF
TRBJ1-2 NA TRBV28 once TGTGCCAGCGTACTCTCGTCCGGGGGGCACTATGGCTACACCTTC CASVLSSGGHYGYTF
TRBJ1-2 NA TRBV4-3 NA TGCGCCAGCAGCCAGTCGGGGGACGGGATGTTCCTTGACTTC CASSQSGDGMFLDF
TRBJ2-2 TRBD1 TRBV28 NA TGTGCCAGCACCTCCCCCCGGAACAGGGGTCCCGGGGAGCTGTTTTTT CASTSPRNRGPGELFF
TRBJ1-1 TRBD1 TRBV6-5 few TGTGCCAGCAGTCCCCGGGACAGGGGACCTGTTGCCGCTTTCTTT CASSPRDRGPVAAFF
TRBJ2-4 NA TRBV29-1 NA TGCAGCGTGGAGGGGGGGAACATTCAGTACTTC CSVEGGNIQYF
TRBJ1-2 NA TRBV3-1/TRBV3-2 NA TGTGCCAGCAGCCGCTTTAACAGGGTTGGTTCGGATGGCTACACCTTC CASSRFNRVGSDGYTF
TRBJ1-1 NA TRBV5-5 NA TGTGCCAGCAGCTTGTCGAGTGGGAACACTGAAGCTTTCTTT CASSLSSGNTEAFF
TRBJ1-1 TRBD1 TRBV5-1 NA TGCGCCAGCAGCCCGGATGACAGGGGGATAGCTTTCTTT CASSPDDRGIAFF
TRBJ2-5 NA TRBV5-6 NA TGTGCCAGCAGCTTGTGGGGGAGGGAGACCCAGTACTTC CASSLWGRETQYF
TRBJ1-1 NA TRBV12-3/TRBV12-4 NA TGTGCCAGCAGTTTAAACAGGGTCGCTGAAGCTTTCTTT CASSLNRVAEAFF
TRBJ1-5 NA TRBV28 NA TGTGCCAGCAGCCAAACAGGGAATCAGCCCCAGCATTTT CASSQTGNQPQHF
TRBJ1-6 NA TRBV16 NA TGTGCCAGCAGCCAATCGGGCCAGAGCTCCTATAATTCACCCCTCCACTTT CASSQSGQSSYNSPLHF
TRBJ2-5 NA TRBV7-9 once TGTGCCAGCACCTCTTATGGGGGGACAGAGACCCAGTACTTC CASTSYGGTETQYF
TRBJ1-1 NA TRBV6-6 NA TGTGCCAGCAGTTACCGTCAGGGATGGGGTAACACTGAAGCTTTCTTT CASSYRQGWGNTEAFF
TRBJ1-1 NA TRBV5-1 NA TGCGCCAGCAGCGTGCAACAGGGCTTGAACACTGAAGCTTTCTTT CASSVQQGLNTEAFF
TRBJ2-7 NA TRBV20-1 NA TGCAGTGCTAGTTACAGGGCCGAGCAGTACTTC CSASYRAEQYF
TRBJ1-2 TRBD1 TRBV4-2 NA TGTGCCAGCAGCCAGCGGGAGGGGGCAGACTATGGCTACACCTTC CASSQREGADYGYTF
TRBJ2-1 TRBD1 TRBV7-2 NA TGTGCCAGCAGCCGTGGGGGACAGGGGTTAAATGAGCAGTTCTTC CASSRGGQGLNEQFF